These 26 T cell receptor beta chains came from one sample sequenced in a study of T-cell memory formation after mild COVID-19. Using its own MiXCR run on the 5' RACE reads, TCRdb lists one record per CDR3 protein. The sample holds 450,000 to 650,000 distinct CDR3 sequences, roughly 18% seen once. The sequencing sample was made of PBMCs or a T cell subset sorted from them (not recorded which). Every receptor here comes from an adult woman who had mild COVID-19 (a few samples of this study predate the infection). Cell type and time point are not known.

This clonotype was counted only a few times. This chain connects TRBV5-1 to TRBJ1-4, with a tentative D call TRBD1 (5 bases). The CDR3 is made up of 14 amino acids. The ends were cut back, 3 bases at V and 4 bases at J, with 10 bases in the middle. The germline V gene has CDR1 SGHRS and CDR2 YFSETQ. The CDR3 loop is CASSYGTDNEKLFF. The CDR3, as DNA: TGCGCCAGCAGCTACGGGACGGATAATGAAAAACTGTTTTTT. Combining the CDR3 with reference TRBV5-1 and TRBJ1-4 gives the whole variable domain KAGVTQTPRYLIKTRGQQVTLSCSPISGHRSVSWYQQTPGQGLQFLFEYFSETQRNKGNFPGRFSGRQFSNSRSEMNVSTLELGDSALYLCASSYGTDNEKLFFGSGTQLSVL.

This clonotype has more than one count but fewer than ten. The rearrangement uses TRBV14 and TRBJ2-1; a weak D match, TRBD2 (5 bases). Germline V CDR1 and CDR2: SGHDN, FVKESK. CDR3 length: 14 amino acids. The V end lost 7 bases, the J end lost 6 bases, and 16 bases lay between the germline ends. This chain's CDR3 is CASTSRPRLNEQFF. CDR3 in DNA: TGTGCCAGCACTAGCAGGCCGAGACTCAATGAGCAGTTCTTC.

V and J are TRBV7-9 and TRBJ2-7; no reliable D call. Germline CDR1 and CDR2: SEHNR and FQNEAQ (reference sequence). Trimming stripped 3 bases from V and 2 bases from J, with 8 bases between. The CDR3 covers 13 residues. This CDR3 reads CASSLSPAYEQYF. In DNA form, the CDR3 reads TGTGCCAGCAGCTTGTCTCCGGCCTACGAGCAGTACTTC.

The CDR3 region has the DNA TGCGCCAGCAGCTTGGGACCCGGCGGACAGGGGAGCTCCTACGAGCAGTACTTC. Translating it yields CASSLGPGGQGSSYEQYF. The chain couples TRBV5-1 to TRBJ2-7; 9 bases agree with TRBD1. Trimming at V came to 0 bases and at J to 0 bases, leaving 10 bases not matched to a gene. Germline V gene lookup returns CDR1 SGHRS and CDR2 YFSETQ. This CDR3 region has 18 residues.

This clonotype appeared a few times. V usage is TRBV5-6 and J usage is TRBJ1-6; tentatively, D is TRBD1 (5 bases). The CDR3 has 17 residues. The V gene lost 0 bases and the J gene lost 14 bases, with 24 bases spanning the gap. Germline assignment: CDR1 SGHDT and CDR2 YYEEEE. CDR3 sequence (DNA): TGTGCCAGCAGCTTGGATTTTGTGGGGCAACCCCCTGCGGCCCTCCACTTT. This translates into CASSLDFVGQPPAALHF. Based on the CDR3 plus reference TRBV5-6 and TRBJ1-6, the full variable domain is DAGVTQSPTHLIKTRGQQVTLRCSPKSGHDTVSWYQQALGQGPQFIFQYYEEEERQRGNFPDRFSGHQFPNYSSELNVNALLLGDSALYLCASSLDFVGQPPAALHFGNGTRLTVT.

This chain uses TRBV12-3 or TRBV12-4 with TRBJ1-1; D remains unclear. Trimming pared 7 bases from V and 3 bases from J, leaving 21 bases between. The CDR3 contains 16 residues. CDR3 bases: TGTGCCAGCAAGTTAACAAATATGGGTACGGACACTGAAGCTTTCTTT. It translates to CASKLTNMGTDTEAFF.

The table lists this clonotype with a few counts. The CDR3 DNA follows: TGTGCCAGCAGAGTTATACAGCTCTCCTACGAGCAGTACTTC. It encodes CASRVIQLSYEQYF. The J gene is TRBJ2-7, the V gene TRBV6-1; D is unresolved. Trimming stripped 6 bases from V and 0 bases from J, with 12 bases between. CDR1 is MNHNS and CDR2 is SASEGT in the germline V gene. This CDR3 is built from 14 residues.

The chain has TRBV12-3 or TRBV12-4 and TRBJ1-6; 11 bases match TRBD1. Unmatched junction bases numbered 5, after V lost 5 bases and J lost 8 bases. The CDR3 length is 15 residues. The CDR3 DNA reads TGTGCCAGCAGTCTACGGGGACAGGGGGATTCACCCCTCCACTTT. It specifies CASSLRGQGDSPLHF.

This clonotype was seen more than once but under ten times. The J gene is TRBJ2-7, the V gene TRBV9; TRBD2 might be the D (5 bases). The CDR3 has 14 residues. CDR1 and CDR2 (germline): SGDLS, YYNGEE. V lost 4 bases and J lost 4, with 15 bases in between. This chain's CDR3 is CASSTRTLAYEQYF. Written as DNA, the CDR3 is TGTGCCAGCAGCACTCGGACCTTAGCGTACGAGCAGTACTTC. The variable domain in full, completed from reference TRBV9 and TRBJ2-7, reads DSGVTQTPKHLITATGQRVTLRCSPRSGDLSVYWYQQSLDQGLQFLIQYYNGEERAKGNILERFSAQQFPDLHSELNLSSLELGDSALYFCASSTRTLAYEQYFGPGTRLTVT.

The chain joins TRBV7-2 to TRBJ2-3, with D perhaps being TRBD1 or TRBD2 (6 bases each). The V end was cut by 2 bases, the J end by 5 bases, with 17 bases between. Germline CDR1 SGHTA, CDR2 FQGNSA. This CDR3 region has 16 residues. In DNA, the CDR3 is TGTGCCAGCAGCTTATGGGGGATCGGGGGCATAGATACGCAGTATTTT. It translates to CASSLWGIGGIDTQYF.

This clonotype was detected a few times. This sequence joins TRBV20-1 and TRBJ1-4; a weak D match, TRBD1 (5 bases). CDR3 length equals 14 residues. CDR1 is DFQATT and CDR2 is SNEGSKA in the germline V gene (reference sequence). The V gene lost 0 bases and the J gene lost 7 bases, with 12 bases spanning the gap. The CDR3: CSAREPAGSEKLFF. For the CDR3, the DNA is TGCAGTGCTAGAGAGCCCGCAGGGAGTGAAAAACTGTTTTTT.

This clonotype was counted a few times. V and J are TRBV6-6 and TRBJ2-2; D possibly corresponds to TRBD2 (5 bases). The CDR3 is made up of 15 amino acids. With 3 bases removed from V and 6 bases from J, the gap between germline ends came to 14 bases. The germline V gene encodes CDR1 MNHNY and CDR2 SVGAGI (reference sequence). Here the CDR3 DNA reads TGTGCCAGCAGTTATTACGGGGTTTTGGCCGGGGAGCTGTTTTTT. It translates to CASSYYGVLAGELFF.

This clonotype was observed many times. The CDR3, as DNA: TGCGCCAGCAGCCCCGGGACAGGTGGATTAGGGAGGTCCTACAATGAGCAGTTCTTC. It translates to CASSPGTGGLGRSYNEQFF. The V call is TRBV5-1, the J call TRBJ2-1; TRBD1 aligns across 8 bases. This CDR3 has 19 residues. Germline CDR1 reads SGHRS; CDR2 reads YFSETQ. The trim removed 4 bases at V and 1 base at J, leaving 16 bases unmatched.

This sequence joins TRBV5-1 and TRBJ2-1; D gene unclear. The V gene's germline CDR1 is SGHRS and CDR2 YFSETQ. V was trimmed by 0 bases and J by 8 bases, leaving 12 bases between them. The CDR3 is 14 residues long. CDR3 loop: CASSLAAGLDEQFF. The DNA of the CDR3 is TGCGCCAGCAGCTTGGCCGCTGGGTTAGATGAGCAGTTCTTC.

CDR3 DNA sequence: TGTGCCAGCAGTACCACAGGAGAGGGCTATGGCTACACCTTC. This gives the protein CASSTTGEGYGYTF. This rearrangement joins TRBV12-3 or TRBV12-4 to TRBJ1-2; D possibly corresponds to TRBD1 (5 bases). V shed 5 bases and J shed 4 bases, with 14 bases lying between them. The CDR3 sequence is 14 residues long.

The gene calls are TRBV9 and TRBJ2-7; possible D gene TRBD2, 5 bases. Germline loops: CDR1 SGDLS, CDR2 YYNGEE. The CDR3 spans 16 residues. V lost 3 bases, J lost 3 bases, and 19 bases lay in between. Written as DNA, the CDR3 is TGTGCCAGCAGCGCTGCCGGGGTCCCGAACATCTACGAGCAGTACTTC. This codes for CASSAAGVPNIYEQYF.

The rearrangement uses TRBV7-9 and TRBJ2-3; D unclear. Per the germline V gene, CDR1 is SEHNR and CDR2 is FQNEAQ (reference sequence). Trimming pared 5 bases from V and 3 bases from J, leaving 18 bases between. The CDR3 runs 16 residues. CDR3 in amino acids: CASSGRARKGTDTQYF. Written as DNA, the CDR3 is TGTGCCAGCAGCGGTAGGGCCAGGAAAGGGACAGATACGCAGTATTTT.

Many counts were recorded for this clonotype. The chain couples TRBV5-1 to TRBJ2-3; D might be TRBD2 (6 bases). CDR3 length: 14 amino acids. V shed 5 bases and J shed 6 bases, with 16 bases lying between them. The germline CDR1 and CDR2 sequences are SGHRS and YFSETQ. CDR3 loop: CASRKDGSLDTQYF. DNA of the CDR3: TGCGCCAGCAGAAAGGACGGGAGCTTGGATACGCAGTATTTT.

This chain uses TRBV5-1 with TRBJ2-7; 10 nucleotides align to TRBD2. Germline CDR1 and CDR2: SGHRS and YFSETQ. V gave up 0 bases and J gave up 1 base; unmatched junction bases: 4. CDR3 length equals 16 residues. The CDR3 nucleotides are TGCGCCAGCAGCTTGGATAGCGGGAGGTCGTCCTACGAGCAGTACTTC. Translating it yields CASSLDSGRSSYEQYF.

CDR3 amino acids: CASSSRANNEQFF. CDR3 coding DNA: TGTGCCAGCAGTTCCCGGGCTAACAATGAGCAGTTCTTC. This chain joins TRBV12-3 or TRBV12-4 and TRBJ2-1; D is ambiguous. Between the trimmed V and J ends, which lost 4 bases and 5 bases, there was a span of 9 bases. The CDR3 sequence is 13 residues long.

This clonotype came up a few times. CDR3 sequence: CASSSASGRGTDTQYF. The CDR3, as DNA: TGCGCCAGCAGCTCCGCTAGCGGAAGGGGCACAGATACGCAGTATTTT. J is TRBJ2-3 and V is TRBV5-1; 7 nucleotides agree with TRBD2. This CDR3 contains 16 residues. Losses at the gene ends were 3 bases for V and 1 base for J; bases not matched to a gene: 8. CDR1 is SGHRS, CDR2 YFSETQ, per germline.

The chain couples TRBV18 to TRBJ2-1; D is unresolved. CDR1 and CDR2 (germline): KGHSH, LQKENI. The V and J ends lost 3 bases and 4 bases respectively, with 10 bases between them. The CDR3 is 14 amino acids. In DNA, the CDR3 is TGTGCCAGCTCACCGGCGCGACAATACAATGAGCAGTTCTTC. The encoded protein is CASSPARQYNEQFF.

This clonotype appeared a few times. The chain uses TRBV21-1 and TRBJ2-5; whether TRBD1, the table's D call, matches the DNA was not checked. TRBV21-1 is flagged as a pseudogene. The CDR3 has 17 amino acids. The chain's CDR3 is CASSKARSGGLQETQYF. The CDR3, as DNA: TGTGCCAGCAGCAAAGCGCGGAGCGGGGGCCTACAAGAGACCCAGTACTTC.

The V and J genes are TRBV11-2 and TRBJ2-7; 10 bases fit TRBD1. Trimming removed 5 bases from V and 4 bases from J; junction bases left unmatched: 8. Per the germline V gene, CDR1 is SGHAT and CDR2 is FQNNGV. The CDR3 loop spans 15 amino acids. The CDR3: CASSPSDRGLYEQYF. The CDR3 nucleotides read TGTGCCAGCAGCCCGTCCGACAGGGGGCTGTACGAGCAGTACTTC.

This clonotype was recorded a few times. The chain joins TRBV11-3 to TRBJ2-1, with D perhaps TRBD2 (6 bases). V dropped 4 bases and J dropped 1 base, with 11 bases sitting between them. Looked up from germline, CDR1 is SGHNT and CDR2 is YENEEA. This CDR3 is built from 15 residues. CDR3 in amino acids: CASSYSGLSYNEQFF. In DNA form, the CDR3 reads TGTGCCAGCAGCTATAGCGGCCTTTCCTACAATGAGCAGTTCTTC.

This clonotype was picked up a small number of times. The chain joins TRBV7-7 to TRBJ2-5; the D gene is possibly TRBD2 (5 bases). V was pared by 3 bases and J by 5 bases, with 10 bases between. CDR3 length: 13 residues. CDR1 and CDR2 from the germline V gene are SSHAT and FNYEAQ (reference sequence). The CDR3 DNA is TGTGCCAGCAGCTTTAACCGGAGGGAGACCCAGTACTTC. This gives the protein CASSFNRRETQYF. The variable domain in full, completed from reference TRBV7-7 and TRBJ2-5, reads GAGVSQSPRYKVTKRGQDVTLRCDPISSHATLYWYQQALGQGPEFLTYFNYEAQPDKSGLPSDRFSAERPEGSISTLTIQRTEQRDSAMYRCASSFNRRETQYFGPGTRLLVL.